This TCR beta chain was sequenced in a study of Ad26.COV2.S vaccination and SARS-CoV-2 variants. For the study at large: Donor participated within the Ad26.COV2.S arm of the COV1001 trial. Ad26.COV2.S was injected intramuscularly once or twice, 56 days apart.

This clone was detected once. Its specificity is unknown. Assay: immunoSEQ multiplex PCR; the TCRdb copy retains only in-frame clones and omits some. The table records around 400,000 clones, 80% to 95% of them present only once. Treatment given: 15 to 20 received Ad26.COV2.S at low or high dose, single or two shots; 5 received placebo; per-sample allocation not given. It was on day 63 after the first vaccine or placebo injection that samples were taken. Wuhan-strain SARS-CoV-2 spike was expressed by the Ad26 vector that made up the vaccine. Study-level findings and limits: Breadth of non-spike TCRs did not differ between vaccinees and placebo recipients.

This sample comprised peripheral blood, obtained in a trial of Ad26.COV2.S vaccine versus placebo. The TCR originated in a person between 18 and 60 years old who received the Ad26.COV2.S COVID-19 vaccine or a placebo.

CDR3 DNA sequence: TGTGCCAGCAGTTACTCTAGGGGAAACACCATATATTTT. It codes for CASSYSRGNTIYF. This sequence joins TRBV6-5 and TRBJ1-3; no definite D call. The V gene's germline CDR1 is MNHEY and CDR2 SVGAGI. The length of the CDR3 is 13 residues. V lost 0 bases, J lost 4 bases, and 4 bases lay in between.